This entry is about one T cell receptor beta chain. Its antigen is currently not known. No much larger clone is present one base from it, and per-base qualities are unavailable. Library preparation was by the immunoSEQ multiplex PCR assay. TCRdb stores this immuneACCESS table with in-frame sequences only. Part of the clones is absent; in the studies checked, under half of the shortfall reflects unresolved V genes, and no reason is known for the rest. In this sample the table shows around 49,000 clones, more than 70% of which occur a single time. The ten largest clonotypes hold 1.5% to 2% of the sample. The sample belongs to a study of control samples from healthy donors and cancer patients (dated by TCRdb to 2018 to 2020). Clipping removes 3 bases from V and 0 bases from J, with 3 as the unmatched junction base count. Taken from the germline V gene, the CDR1 and CDR2 loops are SGHAT and FQNNGV. Counted from cysteine to phenylalanine, this CDR3 has 15 amino acids. Only CDR3 DNA is held: 45 bases, read in frame from base 1.

The sequence derives from a middle-aged man with colorectal cancer. The sample was PBMCs. Recombination connected TRBV11-2 to TRBJ2-3; TRBD2 lines up with 7 middle nucleotides. The CDR3 protein is CASSLSGISTDTQYF. The DNA sequence reads TGTGCCAGCAGCTTGAGCGGGATAAGCACAGATACGCAGTATTTT. Joined to the reference TRBV11-2 and TRBJ2-3 proteins, this CDR3 gives the full variable domain: EAGVAQSPRYKIIEKRQSVAFWCNPISGHATLYWYQQILGQGPKLLIQFQNNGVVDDSQLPKDRFSAERLKGVDSTLKIQPAKLEDSAVYLCASSLSGISTDTQYFGPGTRLTVL.